This is a list of T cell receptor beta chains from one sample in a study of lymphopenia after photon versus proton radiotherapy. TCRdb's copy holds only in-frame clones and misses some; the assay was immunoSEQ multiplex PCR. The data show some 41,000 clones, around 84% seen once. Sequencing used peripheral blood, obtained from a patient treated with proton-based radiotherapy. These receptors originate from a woman aged 65 to 85 with pancreatic cancer. Some clones in this sample may be carry-over from other donors' samples. CDR3s leave out the opening cysteine and the closing phenylalanine or tryptophan.

TRBJ2-5 TRBV10-2 ASSVLGTRETQY
TRBJ2-2 TRBV5-6 ASSWRGDPNTGELF
TRBJ1-3 TRBV19 ASIPDRSGNTIY
TRBJ2-1 TRBV27 ASSLGLAGWGEQF
TRBJ2-7 TRBV9 ASNPARASYEQY
TRBJ2-1 TRBV6-5 ASSSRQPGYNEQF
TRBJ1-1 TRBV28 ASTLGTGGSVNTEAF
TRBJ2-3 TRBV10-1 ASSRSTSTDTQY
TRBJ2-5 TRBV2 ASSGQGAGETQY
TRBJ2-5 TRBV7-2 ASSLVGTRIQETQY